This T cell receptor beta chain was sequenced for a study of shared clonotypes between healthy human individuals. Findings of the study overall: Clonotype sharing levels among donors were expected to vary with sequencing depth. Limited genetic and exposure-history diversity came from having few donors. Among non-shared clonotypes, generation probabilities were lower than among those shared by all four donors.

Genomic DNA belonging to each subset was distributed in equal measure over several immunoSEQ plates. Libraries were prepared by immunoSEQ multiplex PCR; TCRdb keeps only in-frame clonotypes and omits some of them. The table shows about 2.4 million clones, with more than 90% occurring only once. Details on this clone: Its antigen is as yet unknown.

This CDR3 contains 17 residues. Germline trimming cut 3 bases from V and 1 base from J; bases unmatched to any gene: 4. Germline V gene lookup returns CDR1 SGDLS and CDR2 YYNGEE. The receptor was isolated from a man younger than 35 in good health. Sequences were obtained from naive CD4+ T cells sorted from blood. Subset meaning: CD45RA+ positively selected. The rearrangement joins TRBV9 to TRBJ2-1, with 13 bases aligning to TRBD2. CDR3: CASSGTSGGTSYNEQFF. CDR3 nucleotide sequence: TGTGCCAGCAGCGGGACTAGCGGGGGTACATCCTACAATGAGCAGTTCTTC.